The 10 T cell receptor beta chains below were found in one sample sequenced in a study of shared clonotypes between healthy human individuals. Clones were sequenced by immunoSEQ multiplex PCR, and TCRdb holds only the in-frame ones, with some missing. The sample yields about 990,000 clones, 75% to 85% seen once. Sequencing input: memory CD4+ T cells from PBMCs. Subset noted: CD45RA-negative fraction. These receptors all stem from a man younger than 35 in good health. Some clones in this sample may be carry-over from other donors' samples.

V and J are TRBV28 and TRBJ1-2; maybe TRBD1 (5 bases). CDR1 is MDHEN, CDR2 SYDVKM, per germline. The V end was cut by 5 bases, the J end by 6 bases, with 16 bases between. There are 14 residues in the CDR3. The CDR3 loop reads CASSVGDFFNGYTF. For the CDR3, the DNA is TGTGCCAGCAGTGTAGGGGACTTTTTCAATGGCTACACCTTC.

The J gene is TRBJ1-5, the V gene TRBV28, with 7 nucleotides matching TRBD1. Germline lookup yields CDR1 MDHEN and CDR2 SYDVKM. V lost 5 bases and J lost 5; bases outside the gene matches: 12. CDR3 length: 16 residues. The CDR3 protein is CASSINYRGRYQPQHF. For the CDR3, the DNA is TGTGCCAGCAGTATAAATTACAGGGGCCGCTATCAGCCCCAGCATTTT.

The chain combines TRBV28 with TRBJ1-2, with D possibly being TRBD1 (5 bases). The CDR3 totals 16 residues. The ends were cut back, 6 bases at V and 0 bases at J, with 17 bases in the middle. Per germline, CDR1 MDHEN and CDR2 SYDVKM. Here the CDR3 DNA reads TGTGCCAGCAGCCCATTTAAGGGGCCCCCTAACTATGGCTACACCTTC. Protein sequence: CASSPFKGPPNYGYTF.

This clone was seen a few times. The chain combines TRBV5-1 with TRBJ1-1, with D maybe TRBD1 (5 bases). Germline V gene sequence: CDR1 SGHRS, CDR2 YFSETQ. This CDR3 spans 14 amino acids. Trimming removed 4 bases at V and 1 base at J, with 11 bases between. CDR3 nucleotide sequence: TGCGCCAGCAGCGTTGGGGGACCGAACACTGAAGCTTTCTTT. Encoded protein: CASSVGGPNTEAFF. Full variable domain (remainder filled in from reference TRBV5-1 and TRBJ1-1): KAGVTQTPRYLIKTRGQQVTLSCSPISGHRSVSWYQQTPGQGLQFLFEYFSETQRNKGNFPGRFSGRQFSNSRSEMNVSTLELGDSALYLCASSVGGPNTEAFFGQGTRLTVV.

The chain links TRBV5-1 to TRBJ2-5; 8 nucleotides line up with TRBD2. The length of the CDR3 is 16 residues. Germline CDR1 and CDR2: SGHRS and YFSETQ. After removal of 1 base from V and 5 bases from J, the junction contained 10 bases not matched to a gene. The CDR3 bases are TGCGCCAGCAGCTTGCAGCCTGCGGGGGGCGAGGAGACCCAGTACTTC. Its protein is CASSLQPAGGEETQYF.

The chain uses TRBV5-1 and TRBJ1-1; D is undetermined. Trimming removed 6 bases from V and 3 bases from J, with 12 bases in between. The CDR3 extends over 13 amino acids. Germline V gives CDR1 SGHRS, CDR2 YFSETQ. In DNA, the CDR3 is TGCGCCAGCACTATGGGGAGGGACACTGAAGCTTTCTTT. Protein sequence: CASTMGRDTEAFF.

This chain connects TRBV5-1 to TRBJ2-5; 12 nucleotides match TRBD2. V shed 6 bases, J shed 5 bases, and the junction held 14 bases outside the gene matches. CDR1 and CDR2 (germline): SGHRS, YFSETQ. CDR3 length equals 17 residues. The CDR3 loop is CASNLGLAGGPAETQYF. The CDR3 DNA sequence: TGCGCCAGCAACCTAGGCCTAGCGGGAGGGCCTGCGGAGACCCAGTACTTC.

This chain joins TRBV27 and TRBJ1-2; D is perhaps TRBD1 (5 bases). The CDR3 extends over 15 amino acids. Deletions cut 6 bases from V and 3 bases from J, with 17 bases between. Germline V gene sequence: CDR1 MNHEY, CDR2 SMNVEV (reference sequence). CDR3 nucleotides: TGTGCCAGCAGCAGGGTTGGAGAGGGGCACTATGGCTACACCTTC. Its translation: CASSRVGEGHYGYTF.

The chain couples TRBV18 to TRBJ2-7, with TRBD1 as a possible D gene (6 bases). This CDR3 comprises 16 residues. V dropped 0 bases and J dropped 6 bases, with 18 bases sitting between them. CDR1 and CDR2 (germline): KGHSH, LQKENI. The chain's CDR3 is CASSPPIASGAVEQYF. Here the CDR3 DNA reads TGTGCCAGCTCACCACCTATCGCTTCAGGGGCGGTCGAGCAGTACTTC.

The chain couples TRBV6-5 to TRBJ1-2, with 8 bases aligning to TRBD1. Trimming took 2 bases from V and 7 from J; bases not matched to a gene: 9. The CDR3 has 15 amino acids. Looked up from germline, CDR1 is MNHEY and CDR2 is SVGAGI. CDR3 amino acids: CASSYAGQEIFGYTF. CDR3 bases: TGTGCCAGCAGTTACGCGGGACAGGAAATTTTTGGCTACACCTTC.